This T cell receptor (beta chain) was captured in a study of molecular identifiers for immune sequencing clone quantification. Background on the study: Naive CD8 RNA (roughly 18,000 or 92,000 cells) was divided into five aliquots, with four sequenced. Whole-study results and caveats: Clone sizes could be underestimated for highly expanded clones when identical TCR molecules share a barcode. Naive cells had under 1% of molecules in clones above 20 RNA copies, effectors over 99%.

TCRdb fed the PCR reads into MiXCR, producing one record per CDR3 protein. Here the sample spans about 640,000 distinct CDR3 sequences, just under 20% being singletons. This clonotype was seen at least ten times. The antigen remains unidentified. The junction had 11 bases not matched to a gene; V was cut back by 5 bases and J by 6 bases. The CDR3 loop spans 16 amino acids. Germline CDR1 and CDR2: SEHNR and FQNEAQ (reference sequence). For naive CD8 T cells, sorting used the CD8+CD4-CCR7+CD45RA+ phenotype. The sequenced material came from naive CD8+ T cells from blood, with Jurkat cell RNA spiked in. The subset is: FACS-sorted CD8+CD4-CCR7+CD45RA+ naive T cells. The TCR was taken from a human donor in good health. Some libraries in this study had Jurkat cell RNA spiked in. The V gene is TRBV7-9, the J gene TRBJ2-3; 10 positions agree with TRBD1. CDR3 bases: TGTGCCAGCAGCCCGCGACAGGGGGCGCAAGTGGATACGCAGTATTTT. It yields the protein CASSPRQGAQVDTQYF.